This is a list of T cell receptor beta chains from one sample in a study of patients and donors after allogeneic stem cell transplantation. TCRdb re-analysed the RT-PCR reads in MiXCR, keeping a single row per CDR3 protein. The sample has around 160,000 distinct CDR3 sequences; 30% are singletons. Material for sequencing was blood, either unsorted or a sorted T cell fraction (not recorded which). All receptors derive from a human donor who was either an allogeneic HSCT recipient or a stem cell or donor lymphocyte infusion donor (not recorded which). It is not recorded whose cells these are; they may come from a transplant donor. The CDR3 runs from the conserved cysteine through the conserved F or W. A D gene is named only where the DNA matches it firmly. Clone size is not always given. Where it is, it says once, few, many or a class for expanded clones.

v_call: TRBV12-3/TRBV12-4
j_call: TRBJ1-5
d_call: NA
clone_size: few
cdr3_nt: TGTGCCAGCACCTCCGGGGACACTATCAATCAGCCCCAGCATTTT
cdr3_aa: CASTSGDTINQPQHF

v_call: TRBV5-1
j_call: TRBJ2-7
d_call: TRBD2
clone_size: NA
cdr3_nt: TGCGCCAGCAGCTTTGGTCCAACTAGCGGGAAGAGCTCCTACGAGCAGTACTTC
cdr3_aa: CASSFGPTSGKSSYEQYF

v_call: TRBV7-6
j_call: TRBJ1-4
d_call: NA
clone_size: few
cdr3_nt: TGTGCCAGCACCCCCGCCATGGGAGACGGAGAAAAACTGTTTTTT
cdr3_aa: CASTPAMGDGEKLFF

v_call: TRBV10-3
j_call: TRBJ2-5
d_call: TRBD2
clone_size: NA
cdr3_nt: TGTGCCATCAGTGCGGGACTAGCTACCCCCCTAGAGACCCAGTACTTC
cdr3_aa: CAISAGLATPLETQYF

v_call: TRBV6-2/TRBV6-3
j_call: TRBJ2-1
d_call: TRBD2
clone_size: NA
cdr3_nt: TGTGCCAGCAGTCCAGGGTTTGCTAGCGGGAGGGAACAGTTCTTC
cdr3_aa: CASSPGFASGREQFF

v_call: TRBV7-9
j_call: TRBJ1-4
d_call: NA
clone_size: NA
cdr3_nt: TGTGCCAGCAGCTTAGAAGCCATTGGCGGAGGAAGGGAAAAACTGTTTTTT
cdr3_aa: CASSLEAIGGGREKLFF

v_call: TRBV3-1
j_call: TRBJ1-2
d_call: TRBD1
clone_size: NA
cdr3_nt: TGTGCCAGCAGCCGCGGACAGGGCTATGGCTACACCTTC
cdr3_aa: CASSRGQGYGYTF

v_call: TRBV29-1
j_call: TRBJ2-3
d_call: NA
clone_size: NA
cdr3_nt: TGCAGCGGCTCACGGCGGGGAGCAGATACGCAGTATTTT
cdr3_aa: CSGSRRGADTQYF

v_call: TRBV10-3
j_call: TRBJ2-7
d_call: TRBD1
clone_size: NA
cdr3_nt: TGTGCCATCAGTGAGCTCGGACAGGGGACCTACGAGCAGTACTTC
cdr3_aa: CAISELGQGTYEQYF

v_call: TRBV9
j_call: TRBJ1-4
d_call: NA
clone_size: NA
cdr3_nt: TGTGCCAGCAGCGTAGGAGGCAGGGTGAAAAAACTGTTTTTT
cdr3_aa: CASSVGGRVKKLFF

v_call: TRBV12-3/TRBV12-4
j_call: TRBJ2-1
d_call: NA
clone_size: NA
cdr3_nt: TGTGCCAGCAGTTTCGTACGTATCTCCTACAATGAGCAGTTCTTC
cdr3_aa: CASSFVRISYNEQFF

v_call: TRBV11-2
j_call: TRBJ2-7
d_call: NA
clone_size: NA
cdr3_nt: TGTGCCAGCAGCTTGATGGACAGCTACGAGCAGTACTTC
cdr3_aa: CASSLMDSYEQYF

v_call: TRBV12-3/TRBV12-4
j_call: TRBJ1-1
d_call: NA
clone_size: NA
cdr3_nt: TGTGCCAGCAGTTTATTTCAGGCGGACACTGAAGCTTTCTTT
cdr3_aa: CASSLFQADTEAFF

v_call: TRBV7-9
j_call: TRBJ2-1
d_call: NA
clone_size: few
cdr3_nt: TGTGCCAGCAGCCCCCCTAGGGGCCGCTCCTACAATGAGCAGTTCTTC
cdr3_aa: CASSPPRGRSYNEQFF

v_call: TRBV29-1
j_call: TRBJ1-1
d_call: TRBD1
clone_size: few
cdr3_nt: TGCAGGGTTGGGCAGGGGGCCACTGAAGCTTTCTTT
cdr3_aa: CRVGQGATEAFF

v_call: TRBV7-2
j_call: TRBJ1-2
d_call: TRBD1
clone_size: NA
cdr3_nt: TGTGCCAGCAGCTTAGCGACAGGGGCCGACTATGGCTACACCTTC
cdr3_aa: CASSLATGADYGYTF

v_call: TRBV6-5
j_call: TRBJ1-6
d_call: NA
clone_size: few
cdr3_nt: TGTGCCAGCAGTTACACAACAGAGAGCTCCTATAATTCACCCCTCCACTTT
cdr3_aa: CASSYTTESSYNSPLHF

v_call: TRBV7-2
j_call: TRBJ2-5
d_call: TRBD1
clone_size: NA
cdr3_nt: TGTGCCAGCAGCTCCTGGACAGGGCCAGAGACCCAGTACTTC
cdr3_aa: CASSSWTGPETQYF

v_call: TRBV5-1
j_call: TRBJ2-5
d_call: TRBD2
clone_size: few
cdr3_nt: TGCGCCAGCAAGGCGGGAGGAGAAGAGACCCAGTACTTC
cdr3_aa: CASKAGGEETQYF

v_call: TRBV2
j_call: TRBJ1-2
d_call: NA
clone_size: NA
cdr3_nt: TGTGCCAGCAGTGGGGTTGGGAGTAACTATGGCTACACCTTC
cdr3_aa: CASSGVGSNYGYTF

v_call: TRBV28
j_call: TRBJ1-2
d_call: TRBD1
clone_size: NA
cdr3_nt: TGTGCCACACAGGGGGATTATGGCTACACCTTC
cdr3_aa: CATQGDYGYTF

v_call: TRBV7-2
j_call: TRBJ2-5
d_call: TRBD1
clone_size: few
cdr3_nt: TGTGCCAGCAGCCCCCGACAGGGTAGACAAGAGACCCAGTACTTC
cdr3_aa: CASSPRQGRQETQYF

v_call: TRBV12-3/TRBV12-4
j_call: TRBJ1-5
d_call: TRBD1
clone_size: many
cdr3_nt: TGTGCCAGCAGCAGACAGGGGGGGAAGCCCCAGCATTTT
cdr3_aa: CASSRQGGKPQHF

v_call: TRBV11-2
j_call: TRBJ1-1
d_call: NA
clone_size: NA
cdr3_nt: TGTGCCAGCAGCCCCGGACAGAGGAACACTGAAGCTTTCTTT
cdr3_aa: CASSPGQRNTEAFF

v_call: TRBV5-1
j_call: TRBJ2-7
d_call: TRBD1
clone_size: NA
cdr3_nt: TGCGCCAGCAGCCGGGACAGTAATGATCCCTACGAGCAGTACTTC
cdr3_aa: CASSRDSNDPYEQYF

v_call: TRBV6-2/TRBV6-3
j_call: TRBJ2-1
d_call: NA
clone_size: NA
cdr3_nt: TGTGCCAGCAGAGCCGGGGGCCCCTACAATGAGCAGTTCTTC
cdr3_aa: CASRAGGPYNEQFF

v_call: TRBV6-5
j_call: TRBJ1-6
d_call: TRBD1
clone_size: many
cdr3_nt: TGTGCCAGCAGTTACTCCCGGACAGGGGGGAATTCACCCCTCCACTTT
cdr3_aa: CASSYSRTGGNSPLHF

v_call: TRBV27
j_call: TRBJ2-3
d_call: NA
clone_size: NA
cdr3_nt: TGTGCCAGCAGTTTATTCCCTGTCAGCCTGAGCACAGATACGCAGTATTTT
cdr3_aa: CASSLFPVSLSTDTQYF

v_call: TRBV28
j_call: TRBJ2-7
d_call: NA
clone_size: few
cdr3_nt: TGTGCCAGCAGTTTTTTCTCGGGCAGCGGCTCCTACGAGCAGTACTTC
cdr3_aa: CASSFFSGSGSYEQYF

v_call: TRBV12-3/TRBV12-4
j_call: TRBJ2-5
d_call: NA
clone_size: few
cdr3_nt: TGTGCCAGCAGAACACAAGAGACCCAGTACTTC
cdr3_aa: CASRTQETQYF

v_call: TRBV6-5
j_call: TRBJ2-1
d_call: NA
clone_size: few
cdr3_nt: TGTGCCAGCAGAGGCTCCTACAATGAGCAGTTCTTC
cdr3_aa: CASRGSYNEQFF

v_call: TRBV10-1
j_call: TRBJ2-1
d_call: NA
clone_size: few
cdr3_nt: TGCGCCAGGGCCTTTTCGGGGAAGGTCTACAATGAGCAGTTCTTC
cdr3_aa: CARAFSGKVYNEQFF

v_call: TRBV12-3/TRBV12-4
j_call: TRBJ1-1
d_call: NA
clone_size: NA
cdr3_nt: TGTGCCAGCATTCCTTCTGGAGGTACTGAAGCTTTCTTT
cdr3_aa: CASIPSGGTEAFF

v_call: TRBV29-1
j_call: TRBJ1-2
d_call: NA
clone_size: few
cdr3_nt: TGCAGCGTTGGGGGATATGGCTACACCTTC
cdr3_aa: CSVGGYGYTF

v_call: TRBV5-1
j_call: TRBJ1-6
d_call: TRBD1
clone_size: NA
cdr3_nt: TGCGCCAGCAGCTCCAGGGGGCCCTCCTATAATTCACCCCTCCACTTT
cdr3_aa: CASSSRGPSYNSPLHF

v_call: TRBV12-3/TRBV12-4
j_call: TRBJ1-5
d_call: NA
clone_size: many
cdr3_nt: TGTGCCAGCAGTCCCCAGGGACGGCAGCCCCAGCATTTT
cdr3_aa: CASSPQGRQPQHF

v_call: TRBV28
j_call: TRBJ1-5
d_call: NA
clone_size: many
cdr3_nt: TGTGCCAGCAGGAGGGGCGGGGGATTCTATCAGCCCCAGCATTTT
cdr3_aa: CASRRGGGFYQPQHF

v_call: TRBV20-1
j_call: TRBJ1-2
d_call: NA
clone_size: NA
cdr3_nt: TGCAGTGCTAGAGATCGACAGCTACGCTACACCTTC
cdr3_aa: CSARDRQLRYTF

v_call: TRBV11-2
j_call: TRBJ1-6
d_call: NA
clone_size: NA
cdr3_nt: TGTGCCAGCAGCTTAGAATCCGGGGGACCGCGCGACTTT
cdr3_aa: CASSLESGGPRDF

v_call: TRBV5-1
j_call: TRBJ2-3
d_call: NA
clone_size: NA
cdr3_nt: TGCGCCAGCAGCTTTGTGATAGCAGATACGCAGTATTTT
cdr3_aa: CASSFVIADTQYF

v_call: TRBV7-9
j_call: TRBJ1-5
d_call: NA
clone_size: many
cdr3_nt: TGTGCCAGCAGCCGCGGGGACCCTACACAGCCCCAGCATTTT
cdr3_aa: CASSRGDPTQPQHF

v_call: TRBV5-1
j_call: TRBJ2-4
d_call: NA
clone_size: once
cdr3_nt: TGCGCCAGCAGCTTGGGGCAGCAAAACATTCAGTACTTC
cdr3_aa: CASSLGQQNIQYF

v_call: TRBV14
j_call: TRBJ2-1
d_call: NA
clone_size: NA
cdr3_nt: TGTGCCAGCAGCCCTTCCTGGCATATGCGGCAGTTCTTC
cdr3_aa: CASSPSWHMRQFF

v_call: TRBV6-6
j_call: TRBJ2-3
d_call: NA
clone_size: NA
cdr3_nt: TGTGCCAGCAGTTACGTCTTGGGCTCGGGGGACACGCAGTATTTT
cdr3_aa: CASSYVLGSGDTQYF

v_call: TRBV29-1
j_call: TRBJ2-6
d_call: NA
clone_size: few
cdr3_nt: TGCAGCGTTGAAACACCCTCTGGGGCCAACGTCCTGACTTTC
cdr3_aa: CSVETPSGANVLTF

v_call: TRBV14
j_call: TRBJ2-5
d_call: NA
clone_size: NA
cdr3_nt: TGTGCCAGCAGCCCACACAGGGAAGAGACCCAGTACTTC
cdr3_aa: CASSPHREETQYF

v_call: TRBV7-9
j_call: TRBJ1-1
d_call: NA
clone_size: few
cdr3_nt: TGTGCCAGCAGCTTTCCGACAGTGAACACTGAAGCTTTCTTT
cdr3_aa: CASSFPTVNTEAFF

v_call: TRBV5-4
j_call: TRBJ2-3
d_call: NA
clone_size: NA
cdr3_nt: TGTGCCAGCAGCTTGGGCGGGATGGGCACAGATACGCAGTATTTT
cdr3_aa: CASSLGGMGTDTQYF

v_call: TRBV4-3
j_call: TRBJ2-1
d_call: TRBD2
clone_size: NA
cdr3_nt: TGCGCCAGCAGCCAAGATCTGACGGGAGGATACAATGAGCAGTTCTTC
cdr3_aa: CASSQDLTGGYNEQFF